The entry below gives a single TCR beta chain sequence along with its context. Antigen: not known. This record belongs to a study of T cell responses to AZD1222 COVID-19 vaccine. The study's findings and limits: Only after the peak T cell response were repertoires sampled. Mostly white British, mostly female donors; authors suggested clonal diversity may be underestimated. Baseline testing showed seropositivity in only six AZD1222 recipients. Among vaccine-associated CD4 TCRs, coverage spanned spike, with dominance at 160-218 and 743-854.

V dropped 3 bases and J dropped 3 bases, with 13 bases sitting between them. The CDR3 loop spans 15 amino acids. Germline V lookup: CDR1 SGDLS, CDR2 YYNGEE. Sequencing was performed with immunoSEQ multiplex PCR; in TCRdb, only in-frame clones are kept and a portion is missing. The profile shows 100,000 to 150,000 clones, more than 80% of them singletons. The specimen comprised peripheral blood, sampled 28 days after the second AZD1222 dose. This chain joins TRBV9 and TRBJ1-3; D is unclear. The TCR was taken from an adult who received the AZD1222 COVID-19 vaccine. The chain's CDR3 is CASSALGPVGNTIYF. The CDR3 DNA sequence: TGTGCCAGCAGCGCCCTTGGACCGGTTGGAAACACCATATATTTT.